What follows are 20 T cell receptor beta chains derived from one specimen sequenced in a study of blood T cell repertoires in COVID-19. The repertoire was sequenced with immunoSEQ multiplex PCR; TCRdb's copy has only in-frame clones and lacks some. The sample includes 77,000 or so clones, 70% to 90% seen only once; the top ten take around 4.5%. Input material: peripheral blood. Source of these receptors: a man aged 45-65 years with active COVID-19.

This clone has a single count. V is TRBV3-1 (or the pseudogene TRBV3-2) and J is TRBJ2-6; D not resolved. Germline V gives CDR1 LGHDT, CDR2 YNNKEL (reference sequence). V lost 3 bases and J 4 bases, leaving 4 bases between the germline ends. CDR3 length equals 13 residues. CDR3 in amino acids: CASSQRGANVLTF. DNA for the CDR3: TGTGCCAGCAGCCAGAGGGGGGCCAACGTCCTGACTTTC.

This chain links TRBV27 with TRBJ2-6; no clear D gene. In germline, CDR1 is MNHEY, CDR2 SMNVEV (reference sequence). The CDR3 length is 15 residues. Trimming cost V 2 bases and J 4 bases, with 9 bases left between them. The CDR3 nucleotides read TGTGCCAGCAGTTTACTACCCGCGGGGGCCAACGTCCTGACTTTC. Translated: CASSLLPAGANVLTF. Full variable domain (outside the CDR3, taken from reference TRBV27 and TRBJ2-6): EAQVTQNPRYLITVTGKKLTVTCSQNMNHEYMSWYRQDPGLGLRQIYYSMNVEVTDKGDVPEGYKVSRKEKRNFPLILESPSPNQTSLYFCASSLLPAGANVLTFGAGSRLTVL.

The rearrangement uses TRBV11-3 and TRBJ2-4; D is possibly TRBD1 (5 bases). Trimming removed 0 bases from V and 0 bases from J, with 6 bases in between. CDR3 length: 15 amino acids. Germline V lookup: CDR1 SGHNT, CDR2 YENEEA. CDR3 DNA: TGTGCCAGCAGCTTAGAAGGGGTAGCCAAAAACATTCAGTACTTC. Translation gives CASSLEGVAKNIQYF.

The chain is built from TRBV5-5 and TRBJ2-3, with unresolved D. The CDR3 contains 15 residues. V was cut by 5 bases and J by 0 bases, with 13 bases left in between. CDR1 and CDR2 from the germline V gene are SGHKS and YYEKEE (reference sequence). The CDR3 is CASRHSFHSTDTQYF. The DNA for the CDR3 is TGTGCCAGCAGGCACAGTTTTCATAGCACAGATACGCAGTATTTT.

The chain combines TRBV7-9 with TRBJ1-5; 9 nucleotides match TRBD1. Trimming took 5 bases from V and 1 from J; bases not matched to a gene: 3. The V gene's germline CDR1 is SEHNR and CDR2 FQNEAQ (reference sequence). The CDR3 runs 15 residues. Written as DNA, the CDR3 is TGTGCCAGCAGCCCCGACAGGGGGAGCAATCAGCCCCAGCATTTT. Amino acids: CASSPDRGSNQPQHF.

The CDR3 loop is CASSFWAGGPVKTQYF. As DNA, the CDR3 is TGTGCCAGCAGCTTTTGGGCGGGAGGGCCGGTGAAGACCCAGTACTTC. The chain combines TRBV7-9 with TRBJ2-5, with TRBD2 matching over 9 bases. The CDR3 totals 16 residues. Trimming took 3 bases from V and 6 from J; bases not matched to a gene: 11. The V gene's germline CDR1 is SEHNR and CDR2 FQNEAQ (reference sequence). Variable domain in full (rest from reference TRBV7-9 and TRBJ2-5): DTGVSQNPRHKITKRGQNVTFRCDPISEHNRLYWYRQTLGQGPEFLTYFQNEAQLEKSRLLSDRFSAERPKGSFSTLEIQRTEQGDSAMYLCASSFWAGGPVKTQYFGPGTRLLVL.

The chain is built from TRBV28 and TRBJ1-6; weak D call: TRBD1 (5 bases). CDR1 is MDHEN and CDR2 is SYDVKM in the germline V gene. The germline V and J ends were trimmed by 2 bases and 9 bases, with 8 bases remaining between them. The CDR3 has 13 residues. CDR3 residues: CASSLQGGSPLHF. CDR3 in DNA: TGTGCCAGCAGTTTACAGGGTGGTTCACCCCTCCACTTT.

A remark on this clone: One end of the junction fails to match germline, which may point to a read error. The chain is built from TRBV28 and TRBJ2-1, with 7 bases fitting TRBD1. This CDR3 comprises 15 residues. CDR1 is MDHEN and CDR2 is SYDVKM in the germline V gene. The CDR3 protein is CASRGDSYSNNEQFF. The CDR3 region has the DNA TGTGCCAGCAGGGGGGACAGTTACTCCAACAATGAGCAGTTCTTC.

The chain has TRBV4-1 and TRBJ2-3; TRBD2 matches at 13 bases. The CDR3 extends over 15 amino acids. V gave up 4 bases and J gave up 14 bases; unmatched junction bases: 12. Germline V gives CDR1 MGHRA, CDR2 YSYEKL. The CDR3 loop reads CASSRTGLAGANRYF. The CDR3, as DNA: TGCGCCAGCAGCCGAACTGGACTAGCGGGAGCGAATAGGTATTTT.

This CDR3 reads CASSPMTAYEQYF. In DNA form, the CDR3 reads TGTGCCAGCAGTCCCATGACAGCTTACGAGCAGTACTTC. The V call is TRBV27, the J call TRBJ2-7, with a weak D call TRBD1 (5 bases). V lost 5 bases to trimming and J lost 4 bases, with 12 bases between them. Germline V gene lookup returns CDR1 MNHEY and CDR2 SMNVEV (reference sequence). This CDR3 contains 13 residues.

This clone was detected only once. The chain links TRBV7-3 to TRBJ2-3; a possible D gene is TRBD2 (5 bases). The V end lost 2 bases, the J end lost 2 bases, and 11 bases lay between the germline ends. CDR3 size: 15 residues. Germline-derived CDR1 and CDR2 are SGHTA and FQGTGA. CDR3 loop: CASSLAGRYTDTQYF. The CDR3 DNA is TGTGCCAGCAGCTTAGCGGGTCGCTACACAGATACGCAGTATTTT.

CDR3 bases: TGTGCCAGCAGCTTCTTAGCGGGGGGGCCGGATACGCAGTATTTT. Amino acids: CASSFLAGGPDTQYF. This chain joins TRBV11-3 and TRBJ2-3, with 11 bases lining up with TRBD2. Trimming removed 3 bases from V and 6 bases from J; junction bases left unmatched: 5. The CDR3 extends over 15 amino acids. The germline V gene has CDR1 SGHNT and CDR2 YENEEA.

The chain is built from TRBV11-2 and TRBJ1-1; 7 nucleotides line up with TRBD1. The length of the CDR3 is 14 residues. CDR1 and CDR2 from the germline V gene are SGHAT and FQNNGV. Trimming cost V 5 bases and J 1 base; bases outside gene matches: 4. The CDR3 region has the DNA TGTGCCAGCAGCCCCCGACAGGGGAACACTGAAGCTTTCTTT. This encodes CASSPRQGNTEAFF.

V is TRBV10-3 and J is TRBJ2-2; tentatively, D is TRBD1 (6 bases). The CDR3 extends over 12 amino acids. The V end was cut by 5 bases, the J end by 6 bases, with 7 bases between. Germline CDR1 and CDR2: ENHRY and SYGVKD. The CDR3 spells CAISPGAGELFF. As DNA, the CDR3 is TGTGCCATCAGTCCAGGGGCCGGGGAGCTGTTTTTT.

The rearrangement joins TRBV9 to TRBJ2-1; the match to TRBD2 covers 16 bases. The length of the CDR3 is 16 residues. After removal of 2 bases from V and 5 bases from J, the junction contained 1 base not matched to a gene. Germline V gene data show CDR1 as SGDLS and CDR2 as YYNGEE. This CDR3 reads CASSVGTSGGDNEQFF. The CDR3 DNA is TGTGCCAGCAGCGTTGGGACTAGCGGGGGGGACAATGAGCAGTTCTTC.

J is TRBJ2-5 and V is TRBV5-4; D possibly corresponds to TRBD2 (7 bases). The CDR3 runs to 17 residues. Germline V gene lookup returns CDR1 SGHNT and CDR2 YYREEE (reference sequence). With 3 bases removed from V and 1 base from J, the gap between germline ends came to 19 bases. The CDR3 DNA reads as TGTGCCAGCAGCTCCCTACGGGCGGGGGCAATCCAAGAGACCCAGTACTTC. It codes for CASSSLRAGAIQETQYF.

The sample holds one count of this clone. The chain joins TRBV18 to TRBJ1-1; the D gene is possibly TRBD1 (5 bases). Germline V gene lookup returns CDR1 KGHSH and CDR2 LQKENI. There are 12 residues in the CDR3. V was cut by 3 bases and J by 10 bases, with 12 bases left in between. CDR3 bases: TGTGCCAGCTCACCTAGCAGGGATGCAGCTTTCTTT. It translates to CASSPSRDAAFF. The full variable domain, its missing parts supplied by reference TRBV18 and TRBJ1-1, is NAGVMQNPRHLVRRRGQEARLRCSPMKGHSHVYWYRQLPEEGLKFMVYLQKENIIDESGMPKERFSAEFPKEGPSILRIQQVVRGDSAAYFCASSPSRDAAFFGQGTRLTVV.

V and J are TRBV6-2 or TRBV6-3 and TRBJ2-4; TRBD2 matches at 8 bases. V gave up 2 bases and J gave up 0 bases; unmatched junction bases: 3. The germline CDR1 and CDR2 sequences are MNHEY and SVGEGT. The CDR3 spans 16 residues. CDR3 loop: CASSYREGRAKNIQYF. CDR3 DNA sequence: TGTGCCAGCAGTTACCGGGAGGGCCGAGCCAAAAACATTCAGTACTTC.

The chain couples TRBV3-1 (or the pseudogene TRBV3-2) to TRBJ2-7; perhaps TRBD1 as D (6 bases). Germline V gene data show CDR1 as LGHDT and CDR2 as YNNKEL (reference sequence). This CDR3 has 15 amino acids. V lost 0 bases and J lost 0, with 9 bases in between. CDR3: CASSQETGFSYEQYF. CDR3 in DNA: TGTGCCAGCAGCCAAGAAACAGGGTTCTCCTACGAGCAGTACTTC.

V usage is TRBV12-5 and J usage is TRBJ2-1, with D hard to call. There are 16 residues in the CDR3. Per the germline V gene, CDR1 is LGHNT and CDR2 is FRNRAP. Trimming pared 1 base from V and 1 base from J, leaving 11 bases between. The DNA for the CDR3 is TGTGCTAGTGGTTTGGGGGCCCATAGTTCCTACAATGAGCAGTTCTTC. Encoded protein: CASGLGAHSSYNEQFF.